The 16 T cell receptor beta chains below all came from one sample that was sequenced in a study of graft-versus-host responses after intestinal transplantation. Clones were read by immunoSEQ multiplex PCR, and TCRdb kept only the in-frame ones, dropping some. The sample gives about 12,000 clones, roughly 37% of which show up once; about 3.4% is in the top ten. The plating included about 200,000 irradiated, violet-dye-labeled stimulator cells together with about 200,000 CFSE-labeled responder cells. This sample comprised alloreactive CD8+ T cells from a mixed lymphocyte reaction culture, obtained before intestinal transplant. Subset: CFSE-low proliferating T cells sorted from roughly six-day pre-transplant mixed lymphocyte reaction (GvH or HvG direction). All receptors come from a human patient who received an intestinal transplant.

The CDR3: CARGLYSYNEQFF. CDR3 coding DNA: TGTGCCAGGGGACTCTACTCCTACAATGAGCAGTTCTTC. The rearrangement uses TRBV19 and TRBJ2-1, with a tentative D call TRBD2 (6 bases). From germline, CDR1 is LNHDA and CDR2 SQIVND (reference sequence). Between the trimmed V and J ends, which lost 9 bases and 0 bases, there was a span of 9 bases. CDR3 length: 13 amino acids.

The gene calls are TRBV5-6 and TRBJ2-2; D not certain. V was clipped by 1 base and J by 5 bases, with 6 bases between them. The CDR3 consists of 13 residues. The germline gives CDR1 SGHDT, CDR2 YYEEEE. CDR3 in DNA: TGTGCCAGCAGCTTGATGAATACCGGGGAGCTGTTTTTT. Its translation is CASSLMNTGELFF.

The chain employs TRBV4-3 and TRBJ2-7; no definite D call. There are 14 residues in the CDR3. Trimming shortened V by 1 base and J by 2 bases, and 9 bases separated the two germline ends. Germline CDR1 LGHNA, CDR2 YSLEER. CDR3 nucleotides: TGCGCCAGCAGCCAAGGCATAGGAGCCTACGAGCAGTACTTC. The encoded protein is CASSQGIGAYEQYF.

This clone occurred a few times. The gene calls are TRBV4-1 and TRBJ2-3; 9 bases fit TRBD1. J gave up 2 bases and V 0 bases, and 6 bases lay outside the gene matches. CDR3 size: 17 residues. CDR1 is MGHRA and CDR2 is YSYEKL in the germline V gene. The CDR3 spells CASSQDRGQGVTDTQYF. In DNA, the CDR3 is TGCGCCAGCAGCCAAGATAGGGGACAGGGCGTCACAGATACGCAGTATTTT.

The genes are TRBV5-5 and TRBJ1-2; TRBD1 matches 7 bases. Trimming cost V 4 bases and J 8 bases; bases outside gene matches: 11. CDR1 is SGHKS, CDR2 YYEKEE, per germline (reference sequence). There are 14 residues in the CDR3. The CDR3 region is CASSQWTGLQGYTF. The CDR3 DNA reads as TGTGCCAGCAGCCAATGGACAGGCTTGCAGGGCTACACCTTC.

The chain is built from TRBV2 and TRBJ2-7; the D is unclear. Germline-derived CDR1 and CDR2 are SNHLY and FYNNEI. The CDR3 runs 13 residues. Trimming took 7 bases from V and 0 from J, leaving 10 bases between them. Here the CDR3 DNA reads TGTGCCAGCACCGAGGTGAGCTCCTACGAGCAGTACTTC. This sequence encodes CASTEVSSYEQYF.

This clone is termed medium-sized. The V call is TRBV7-9, the J call TRBJ2-2; TRBD1 aligns across 7 bases. The CDR3 is 13 residues long. The germline gives CDR1 SEHNR, CDR2 FQNEAQ (reference sequence). V dropped 5 bases and J dropped 5; count of bases not matched to a gene: 2. CDR3 in DNA: TGTGCCAGCAGCCTACAGGGGACCGGGGAGCTGTTTTTT. It yields the protein CASSLQGTGELFF.

The rearrangement joins TRBV7-2 to TRBJ1-2, with D perhaps TRBD1 (5 bases). Trimming cost V 5 bases and J 0 bases, with 13 bases left between them. The CDR3 is 15 amino acids. Germline V gene lookup returns CDR1 SGHTA and CDR2 FQGNSA. Here the CDR3 reads CASSPYEGANYGYTF. The CDR3 DNA sequence: TGTGCCAGCAGCCCGTATGAAGGGGCTAACTATGGCTACACCTTC. Looking up the rest from reference TRBV7-2 and TRBJ1-2 gives the full variable domain: GAGVSQSPSNKVTEKGKDVELRCDPISGHTALYWYRQSLGQGLEFLIYFQGNSAPDKSGLPSDRFSAERTGGSVSTLTIQRTQQEDSAVYLCASSPYEGANYGYTFGSGTRLTVV.

This rearrangement joins TRBV21-1 to TRBJ2-7; TRBD2, the table's D call, was not compared with the DNA. TRBV21-1 is listed as a pseudogene. This CDR3 has 13 residues. The CDR3 loop reads CASRQEGLYEQYF. CDR3 coding DNA: TGTGCCAGCAGACAAGAGGGTCTGTACGAGCAGTACTTC.

This clone was counted a few times. The junction shows a germline mismatch at one end, possibly a read error. Other DNA sequences of this sample code for an identical CDR3. The CDR3 DNA reads TGTGCCCGCAGCTTGGGAGGGGGGGTAGCTAACTATGGCTACACCTTC. It encodes CARSLGGGVANYGYTF. The V and J genes are TRBV5-6 and TRBJ1-2; weak D call: TRBD1 (6 bases). The CDR3 runs 16 residues. Germline CDR1 reads SGHDT; CDR2 reads YYEEEE.

V and J are TRBV7-9 and TRBJ1-1, with 8 bases lining up with TRBD1. J gave up 5 bases and V 4 bases, and 12 bases lay outside the gene matches. Germline CDR1 is SEHNR and CDR2 is FQNEAQ (reference sequence). The CDR3 sequence is 16 residues long. The CDR3 region is CASSSGTGPMGTEAFF. Here the CDR3 DNA reads TGTGCCAGCAGCTCCGGGACAGGCCCTATGGGGACTGAAGCTTTCTTT.

The chain links TRBV5-1 to TRBJ1-1; D is undetermined. This CDR3 contains 13 residues. V lost 2 bases and J lost 11, with 16 bases in between. Germline lookup yields CDR1 SGHRS and CDR2 YFSETQ. CDR3 loop: CASSLPGSSLAFF. The CDR3 region has the DNA TGCGCCAGCAGCTTACCGGGCAGCTCACTTGCTTTCTTT.

The chain uses TRBV7-8 and TRBJ2-7; 13 bases agree with TRBD2. V lost 7 bases and J lost 2; bases outside the gene matches: 11. From germline, CDR1 is SGHVS and CDR2 FQNEAQ. The length of the CDR3 is 17 residues. Written as DNA, the CDR3 is TGTGCCAGCATCGCCGGGACTAGCGGGACAACTCCCTACGAGCAGTACTTC. This encodes CASIAGTSGTTPYEQYF.

In its sample, this clone ranks as medium-sized. This CDR3 is also generated by other DNA sequences in the sample. This chain joins TRBV29-1 and TRBJ1-1; D not resolved. Germline V gene lookup returns CDR1 SQVTM and CDR2 ANQGSEA. The CDR3 consists of 12 residues. The V gene lost 4 bases and the J gene lost 6 bases, with 12 bases spanning the gap. CDR3 sequence: CSVVGRSAEAFF. The CDR3 bases are TGCAGCGTTGTCGGGAGGTCCGCTGAAGCTTTCTTT.

The V and J genes are TRBV15 and TRBJ1-1; TRBD1 agrees at 7 bases. Looked up from germline, CDR1 is LNHNV and CDR2 is YYDKDF (reference sequence). V shed 5 bases and J 5 bases; nucleotides not matched to a gene: 8. The CDR3 extends over 14 amino acids. CDR3 nucleotide sequence: TGTGCCACCAGCGGCAGGGGGGGGTGGACTGAAGCTTTCTTT. It translates to CATSGRGGWTEAFF.

The chain recombines TRBV7-9 with TRBJ1-1; TRBD1 matches at 7 bases. J was trimmed by 5 bases and V by 5 bases; bases with no gene match: 8. Germline V gene data show CDR1 as SEHNR and CDR2 as FQNEAQ (reference sequence). The CDR3 sequence is 14 residues long. Written as DNA, the CDR3 is TGTGCCAGCAGCGATAACAGGGGCAGGACTGAAGCTTTCTTT. This translates into CASSDNRGRTEAFF.